Listed below are T cell receptor beta chains from one sample, sequenced in a study. TCRdb reprocessed the 5' RACE reads via MiXCR and lists one record per CDR3 protein. Counted here are approximately 40,000 distinct CDR3 sequences, 25% to 35% occurring once; the ten biggest clones make up roughly 4.1%. Sequenced input: tumor-infiltrating memory CD4+ T cells sorted from the breast tumor. The receptors originated from a female donor with breast cancer. CDR3s include the opening cysteine and the closing phenylalanine or tryptophan. A D gene is named only where the DNA matches it firmly. For some rows the clone size is stated as once, few or many, or as a class when expanded; others skip it.

>-|TRBJ1-5|TRBV20-1|-
TGCAGTGCTTCAGAGCGTAGCAATCAGCCCCAGCATTTT
CSASERSNQPQHF
>TRBD2|TRBJ2-3|TRBV27|-
TGTGCCAGCACCACTCTTCGGGGTAGCGGGGCCGATACGCAGTATTTT
CASTTLRGSGADTQYF
>-|TRBJ2-1|TRBV7-9|-
TGTGCCAGCAGCTTAGGGCGCAATGAGCAGTTCTTC
CASSLGRNEQFF
>-|TRBJ1-2|TRBV20-1|-
TGCAGTGCTAGTTTTCGGGAAAGGGGTTGGTATGGCTACACCTTC
CSASFRERGWYGYTF
>-|TRBJ2-5|TRBV5-1|-
TGCGCCAGCAGGCAGGACTACCAAGAGACCCAGTACTTC
CASRQDYQETQYF
>-|TRBJ1-1|TRBV6-5|-
TGTGCCAGCAGTTACCGGGCTGAAGCTTTCTTT
CASSYRAEAFF
>TRBD1|TRBJ2-7|TRBV9|-
TGTGCCAGCAGCCCCCCTGGGACAGGGGGCGGATACGAGCAGTACTTC
CASSPPGTGGGYEQYF
>TRBD2|TRBJ2-7|TRBV9|-
TGTGCCAGCAGCGGGGCTAGCGGGAAAAGGGAGGACGAGCAGTACTTC
CASSGASGKREDEQYF
>-|TRBJ1-2|TRBV4-2|-
TGTGCCAGCAGTCTCGATCAAAGGGACTATGGCTACACCTTC
CASSLDQRDYGYTF
>-|TRBJ1-5|TRBV3-1|few
TGTGCCAGCAGCCAAGGGGAAGATCAGCCCCAGCATTTT
CASSQGEDQPQHF
>-|TRBJ2-7|TRBV7-6|-
TGTGCCAGCAGCTTAGCCCCTTCGCGGGGACCCTACGAGCAGTACTTC
CASSLAPSRGPYEQYF
>-|TRBJ1-2|TRBV3-1|few
TGTGCCAGCAGCTTTCTAGGAGGATCCTATGGCTACACCTTC
CASSFLGGSYGYTF
>-|TRBJ2-5|TRBV2|-
TGTGCCAGCAACGGGGCCGGGTTAGGAGAGACCCAGTACTTC
CASNGAGLGETQYF
>-|TRBJ2-3|TRBV19|-
TGTGCCAGTAGTCCCGGCACAGATACGCAGTATTTT
CASSPGTDTQYF